The rows below give T cell receptor beta chains drawn from one sample of a study of T cells in Graves' hyperthyroidism and ophthalmopathy. From the multiplex PCR reads, TCRdb called clonotypes with MiXCR, one entry per CDR3 protein. The profile shows hundreds of thousands of distinct CDR3 sequences, about two fifths of them singletons. Input material: blood. These receptors came from a man younger than 35 with Graves' hyperthyroidism. The CDR3 runs from the conserved cysteine through the conserved F or W. The D gene is left open where the match is weak. Clone size is not always given. Where it is, it says once, few, many or a class for expanded clones.

V	J	D	size	DNA	CDR3
TRBV5-6	TRBJ2-5	TRBD1	-	TGTGCCAGCAGCAAGACAGGGCGAGAGACCCAGTACTTC	CASSKTGRETQYF
TRBV2	TRBJ1-4	-	many	TGTGCCAGCCGAGGGCAGGAGGGTGTGGAAAAACTGTTTTTT	CASRGQEGVEKLFF
TRBV9	TRBJ2-5	TRBD2	few	TGTGCCAGCAGCGGAACTAGCGGATCCCAAGAGACCCAGTACTTC	CASSGTSGSQETQYF
TRBV5-1	TRBJ1-1	TRBD1	few	TGCGCCAGCAGCTTGGCGGACAGGGGGCCCCAAGGAGCTTTCTTT	CASSLADRGPQGAFF
TRBV5-5	TRBJ2-7	-	-	TGTGCCAGCAGCTCCATCGACGGGATGCAGTACTTC	CASSSIDGMQYF
TRBV20-1	TRBJ1-2	TRBD1	many	TGCAGTGCCGACAGGGCCTATGGCTACACCTTC	CSADRAYGYTF
TRBV4-1	TRBJ2-7	-	few	TGCGCCAGCAGCCGCCAGGACGGCTACGAGCAGTACTTC	CASSRQDGYEQYF
TRBV7-2	TRBJ2-7	-	-	TGCGCCAGCAGCCAAGATGAATCCTACGAGCAGTACTTC	CASSQDESYEQYF
TRBV5-1	TRBJ2-5	-	-	TGCGCCAGCAGTCCCTCGACCTATAACGGGGAGACCCAGTACTTC	CASSPSTYNGETQYF
TRBV20-1	TRBJ2-7	TRBD2	many	TGCAGTGCTAGAGCCGGGACTAGCTCCCTCGAGCAGTACTTC	CSARAGTSSLEQYF
TRBV6-2/TRBV6-3	TRBJ2-5	-	-	TGTGCCAGCAGTTCTGCTTGGGCCGACCCCCAAGAGACCCAGTACTTC	CASSSAWADPQETQYF
TRBV12-3/TRBV12-4	TRBJ2-5	-	many	TGTGCCAGCAGTTCCTACGTGGAAGAGACCCAGTACTTC	CASSSYVEETQYF
TRBV7-3	TRBJ2-2	TRBD2	few	TGTGCCAGCAGCTTACGCCGACGAGGGAGGGCCGGGGAGCTGTTTTTT	CASSLRRRGRAGELFF
TRBV29-1	TRBJ2-7	TRBD1	-	TGCAGCGTCTTACCAGAGGGACAGGGTCTAGGGTACGAGCAGTACTTC	CSVLPEGQGLGYEQYF
TRBV15	TRBJ1-2	-	many	TGTGCCACCAGCAGAGGGATCGGGGGCCATGGCTACACCTTC	CATSRGIGGHGYTF
TRBV25-1	TRBJ2-5	TRBD1	-	TGTGCCAGCCCTAACAGGGGCCAAGAGACCCAGTACTTC	CASPNRGQETQYF
TRBV6-5	TRBJ1-2	TRBD1	few	TGTGCCAGCAGCCCTCCGGGACAGGATTTCTATGGCTACACCTTC	CASSPPGQDFYGYTF
TRBV12-3/TRBV12-4	TRBJ2-2	-	-	TGTGCCAGCAGTCCGAATGGGGCCGGGGAGCTGTTTTTT	CASSPNGAGELFF
TRBV19	TRBJ1-5	-	many	TGTGCCAGTAGTCCACTGACTCAGCCCCAGCATTTT	CASSPLTQPQHF
TRBV7-8	TRBJ1-5	-	-	TGTGCCAGCAGCTTAGAGGATAGCGGAGATGCAGGGTTTTGGAATCAGCCCCAGCATTTT	CASSLEDSGDAGFWNQPQHF
TRBV20-1	TRBJ2-7	-	few	TGCAGTGCTAGGGAAAGCGGGTCCTACGAGCAGTACTTC	CSARESGSYEQYF